The T cell receptor beta chain described here comes from a study of blood T cells in healthy people across ages. Whole-study results and caveats: Unsorted PBMCs blocked a conclusive comparison of naive and antigen-experienced cells.

The CDR3 totals 11 residues. Trimming removed 5 bases at V and 6 bases at J, with 6 bases between. Germline-derived CDR1 and CDR2 are ENHRY and SYGVKD. Next came a second PCR, run for about 7 to 11 cycles, which used a sample-barcoded 5' primer along with a J-beta primer mix. Tags on each cDNA molecule came from a template-switch adaptor with 12 random nucleotides. TCRdb re-called the 5' RACE reads with MiXCR, one entry per CDR3 protein. This table has under 2,000,000 distinct CDR3 sequences, about 50% appearing once. This clonotype was seen a few times. Its antigen remains unknown. The J gene is TRBJ2-3, the V gene TRBV10-3; no clear D gene. Specimen: blood. This sequence was found in a woman between 40 and 50 years old in good health. The CDR3 is CAISYQDTQYF. In DNA, the CDR3 is TGTGCCATCAGTTACCAGGATACGCAGTATTTT.